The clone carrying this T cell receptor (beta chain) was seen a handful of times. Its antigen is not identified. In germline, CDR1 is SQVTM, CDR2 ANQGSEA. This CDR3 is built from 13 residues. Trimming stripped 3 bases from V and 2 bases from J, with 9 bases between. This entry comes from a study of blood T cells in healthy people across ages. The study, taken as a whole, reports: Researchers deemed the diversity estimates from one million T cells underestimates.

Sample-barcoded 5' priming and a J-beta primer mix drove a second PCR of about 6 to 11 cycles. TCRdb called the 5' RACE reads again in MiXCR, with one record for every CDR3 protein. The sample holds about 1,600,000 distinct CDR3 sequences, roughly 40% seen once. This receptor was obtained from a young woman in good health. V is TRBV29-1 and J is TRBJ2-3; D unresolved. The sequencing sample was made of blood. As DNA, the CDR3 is TGCAGCGTTGAGACCGGGCCCACAGATACGCAGTATTTT. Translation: CSVETGPTDTQYF.